These 25 T cell receptor beta chains originate from one sample sequenced in a study of blood T cell repertoires in COVID-19 (dated by TCRdb to 2020 to 2021). The protocol used for the library was the immunoSEQ multiplex PCR assay. Entries here come from immuneACCESS through TCRdb and include only in-frame sequences with V and J called. Some clones fail to appear in such tables; in the studies checked, an unresolved V gene covers under half of the shortfall, and the cause of the remainder is unknown. The sample contains around 26,000 clones, less than 90% of them found a single time. The ten largest clones capture about 4.9% of the sample. The sequencing input was peripheral blood. These receptors were collected from a man in his 70s with active COVID-19.

The chain recombines TRBV3-1 (or the pseudogene TRBV3-2) with TRBJ1-2, with D perhaps matching TRBD1 (5 bases). The length of the CDR3 is 17 residues. From germline, CDR1 is LGHDT and CDR2 YNNKEL (reference sequence). Trimming stripped 1 base from V and 5 bases from J, with 20 bases between. The CDR3 coding sequence is TGTGCCAGCAGCCAAGCTGGATATAAGGGGTACCGGTATGGCTACACCTTC. This gives the protein CASSQAGYKGYRYGYTF.

This clone was picked up one time. The V gene is TRBV3-1 (or the pseudogene TRBV3-2), the J gene TRBJ1-5, with D possibly TRBD1 on 5 matching bases. In germline, CDR1 is LGHDT, CDR2 YNNKEL (reference sequence). The germline V and J ends were trimmed by 5 bases and 6 bases, with 17 bases remaining between them. This CDR3 is built from 15 residues. CDR3 amino acids: CASSNLGGEGQPQHF. CDR3 nucleotides: TGTGCCAGCAGCAACCTTGGGGGGGAGGGTCAGCCCCAGCATTTT.

The V and J genes are TRBV11-2 and TRBJ2-1, with D hard to call. V was shortened by 5 bases and J by 5 bases, with 16 bases between the two germline ends. Germline CDR1 is SGHAT and CDR2 is FQNNGV. The CDR3 has 15 residues. CDR3 DNA sequence: TGTGCCAGCAGCCGAGTTCTCGACGGAGACAATGAGCAGTTCTTC. The encoded protein is CASSRVLDGDNEQFF.

The chain links TRBV2 to TRBJ2-3; TRBD2 matches at 11 bases. Germline V CDR1 and CDR2: SNHLY, FYNNEI. The V and J ends lost 6 bases and 2 bases, in that order; junction bases with no gene match: 4. There are 15 residues in the CDR3. The CDR3 loop is CASRLAGANTDTQYF. The CDR3, as DNA: TGTGCCAGCAGACTAGCGGGGGCTAACACAGATACGCAGTATTTT.

The J gene is TRBJ1-2, the V gene TRBV5-8; 9 nucleotides line up with TRBD1. CDR3 length: 14 amino acids. Germline CDR1 reads SGHTS; CDR2 reads YDEGEE. Trimming removed 4 bases from V and 8 bases from J; junction bases left unmatched: 9. This CDR3 reads CASSEPGTGSGYTF. The CDR3 region has the DNA TGTGCCAGCAGCGAACCCGGGACAGGGTCGGGCTACACCTTC.

The chain carries TRBV10-1 and TRBJ1-5, with TRBD1 matching over 9 bases. Germline V gene data show CDR1 as WNHNN and CDR2 as SYGVQD (reference sequence). After removal of 6 bases from V and 2 bases from J, the junction contained 8 bases not matched to a gene. This CDR3 spans 16 amino acids. The CDR3 is CASSVPGQGGNQPQHF. CDR3 coding DNA: TGCGCCAGCAGCGTCCCGGGACAGGGTGGCAATCAGCCCCAGCATTTT.

The rearrangement links TRBV5-5 to TRBJ1-1; 9 nucleotides match TRBD1. J gave up 1 base and V 3 bases, and 4 bases lay outside the gene matches. This CDR3 has 15 amino acids. Per germline, CDR1 SGHKS and CDR2 YYEKEE (reference sequence). CDR3 sequence (DNA): TGTGCCAGCAGCTCGCCGGGACAGGGGAACACTGAAGCTTTCTTT. Amino acids: CASSSPGQGNTEAFF.

The chain couples TRBV19 to TRBJ2-3; 8 nucleotides line up with TRBD1. CDR3 length: 15 amino acids. J lost 0 bases, V lost 6 bases, and 5 bases had no gene match. CDR1 is LNHDA, CDR2 SQIVND, per germline (reference sequence). The CDR3 is CASSDRGASTDTQYF. In nucleotides, the CDR3 is TGTGCCAGTAGCGACAGGGGCGCAAGCACAGATACGCAGTATTTT.

This chain connects TRBV11-1 to TRBJ2-1, with a weak D call TRBD2 (6 bases). The CDR3 is 16 amino acids. Trimming took 4 bases from V and 0 from J, leaving 13 bases between them. The germline CDR1 and CDR2 sequences are SGHAT and FQDESV (reference sequence). The CDR3 is CASSSKAGSSYNEQFF. CDR3 DNA: TGTGCCAGCAGCTCGAAGGCGGGGAGCTCCTACAATGAGCAGTTCTTC.

Of note for this clone: The junction and the germline gene differ at one end; a read error may be behind it. The chain employs TRBV7-7 and TRBJ2-5; possible D gene TRBD2, 6 bases. The germline CDR1 and CDR2 sequences are SSHAT and FNYEAQ (reference sequence). The CDR3 has 14 residues. The CDR3 reads CASSLGAGWETQYF. The CDR3 bases are TGTGCTAGCAGCTTAGGGGCGGGGTGGGAGACCCAGTACTTC.

The chain recombines TRBV5-4 with TRBJ1-1; D gene uncertain. The CDR3 spans 15 residues. Germline CDR1 reads SGHNT; CDR2 reads YYREEE (reference sequence). V gave up 0 bases and J gave up 4 bases, with 13 bases separating them. CDR3 amino acids: CASSLDALTPTEAFF. The CDR3 DNA follows: TGTGCCAGCAGCTTGGATGCGTTAACCCCCACTGAAGCTTTCTTT.

The CDR3 here is CASRRQGGGNQPQHF. The CDR3 coding sequence is TGTGCCAGCAGACGACAGGGTGGTGGCAATCAGCCCCAGCATTTT. This chain joins TRBV28 and TRBJ1-5; TRBD1 agrees at 7 bases. The CDR3 totals 15 residues. Unmatched junction bases numbered 7, after V lost 6 bases and J lost 2 bases. CDR1 and CDR2 from the germline V gene are MDHEN and SYDVKM.

The chain recombines TRBV9 with TRBJ2-7, with 7 bases matching TRBD2. The CDR3 consists of 15 residues. Trimming at V came to 0 bases and at J to 4 bases, leaving 7 bases not matched to a gene. Germline lookup yields CDR1 SGDLS and CDR2 YYNGEE. This CDR3 is CASSVGDSGPYEQYF. CDR3 sequence (DNA): TGTGCCAGCAGCGTAGGGGATAGCGGGCCTTACGAGCAGTACTTC.

The rearrangement joins TRBV2 to TRBJ2-3; D remains ambiguous. Germline V gives CDR1 SNHLY, CDR2 FYNNEI. Trimming cost V 2 bases and J 1 base, with 10 bases left between them. The CDR3 sequence is 15 residues long. CDR3 residues: CASSEFTQRTDTQYF. The CDR3 DNA reads TGTGCCAGCAGTGAATTTACACAGCGCACAGATACGCAGTATTTT.

This rearrangement joins TRBV28 to TRBJ2-5, with 8 bases that match TRBD2. Germline V gene lookup returns CDR1 MDHEN and CDR2 SYDVKM. This CDR3 spans 15 amino acids. J was trimmed by 1 base and V by 6 bases; bases with no gene match: 7. The CDR3 sequence is CASSRGGAPQETQYF. The CDR3 coding sequence is TGTGCCAGCAGCCGGGGGGGGGCGCCCCAAGAGACCCAGTACTTC.

The chain couples TRBV12-3 or TRBV12-4 to TRBJ2-7; TRBD1 is a possible D gene (5 bases). The CDR3 runs to 13 residues. V was cut by 3 bases and J by 6 bases, with 12 bases left in between. CDR3 nucleotide sequence: TGTGCCAGCAGTTTTGCTGGCAGGGTCGAGCAGTACTTC. The encoded protein is CASSFAGRVEQYF.

This chain connects TRBV27 to TRBJ1-1; the match to TRBD1 covers 7 bases. V shed 2 bases and J 4 bases; nucleotides not matched to a gene: 10. This CDR3 is built from 16 residues. Germline loops: CDR1 MNHEY, CDR2 SMNVEV (reference sequence). This chain's CDR3 is CASSLRGVRGPTEAFF. The CDR3 nucleotides are TGTGCCAGCAGTTTACGCGGTGTGAGGGGGCCCACTGAAGCTTTCTTT.

This chain joins TRBV4-2 and TRBJ2-7, with D tentatively TRBD1 (6 bases). V shed 3 bases and J shed 4 bases, with 10 bases lying between them. The CDR3 consists of 13 residues. The germline V gene encodes CDR1 LGHNA and CDR2 YNFKEQ. In nucleotides, the CDR3 is TGTGCCAGCAGCCAGGGGGCGCGATACGAGCAGTACTTC. Translating gives CASSQGARYEQYF.

The V gene is TRBV3-1 (or the pseudogene TRBV3-2), the J gene TRBJ1-4, with D hard to call. V gave up 4 bases and J gave up 8 bases, with 8 bases separating them. Germline V gene data show CDR1 as LGHDT and CDR2 as YNNKEL (reference sequence). There are 12 residues in the CDR3. As DNA, the CDR3 is TGTGCCAGCAGCCGAGAGGGCGAAAAACTGTTTTTT. The encoded protein is CASSREGEKLFF.

The chain combines TRBV19 with TRBJ1-1; 7 positions agree with TRBD1. CDR1 and CDR2 (germline): LNHDA, SQIVND (reference sequence). V shed 10 bases, J shed 5 bases, and the junction held 10 bases outside the gene matches. This CDR3 spans 13 amino acids. The CDR3 loop is CATSTGWGTEAFF. CDR3 nucleotides: TGTGCCACCTCGACAGGGTGGGGGACTGAAGCTTTCTTT.

The chain joins TRBV2 to TRBJ1-1, with D uncertain. The CDR3 loop spans 13 amino acids. Trimming shortened V by 3 bases and J by 1 base, and 6 bases separated the two germline ends. Germline CDR1 is SNHLY and CDR2 is FYNNEI. The CDR3 DNA sequence: TGTGCCAGCAGTGAGGCAGGGAACACTGAAGCTTTCTTT. Its protein product is CASSEAGNTEAFF.

This rearrangement joins TRBV9 to TRBJ2-2; D gene uncertain. Germline CDR1 reads SGDLS; CDR2 reads YYNGEE. The CDR3 spans 12 residues. The V end lost 8 bases, the J end lost 5 bases, and 10 bases lay between the germline ends. CDR3 in DNA: TGTGCCAGTACTTCCGGGACCGGGGAGCTGTTTTTT. This gives the protein CASTSGTGELFF.

This chain connects TRBV18 to TRBJ1-1; TRBD1 aligns across 7 bases. The CDR3 is 16 residues long. Germline V gene data show CDR1 as KGHSH and CDR2 as LQKENI. V trimming: 6 bases; J trimming: 0 bases; junction bases outside the gene matches: 10. The CDR3 sequence is CASSGGQVAMNTEAFF. The DNA of the CDR3 is TGTGCCAGCTCGGGAGGACAGGTTGCAATGAACACTGAAGCTTTCTTT.

The CDR3 coding sequence is TGTGCCAGCAGCGTTAATCTCGGGACAGGTGCCTACGAGCAGTACTTC. Translating gives CASSVNLGTGAYEQYF. The V call is TRBV7-9, the J call TRBJ2-7, with 8 bases fitting TRBD1. With 5 bases clipped from V and 2 bases from J, the junction kept 11 bases outside the gene matches. Germline V CDR1 and CDR2: SEHNR, FQNEAQ (reference sequence). The CDR3 has 16 residues.

V gene TRBV27 combines with J gene TRBJ1-6; 7 bases fit TRBD1. Per the germline V gene, CDR1 is MNHEY and CDR2 is SMNVEV (reference sequence). The junction had 3 bases not matched to a gene; V was cut back by 5 bases and J by 2 bases. The CDR3 is 15 residues long. CDR3 residues: CASSPDRAYNSPLHF. The CDR3 DNA reads TGTGCCAGCAGTCCAGACAGGGCCTATAATTCACCCCTCCACTTT.